A single sample gave rise to the 22 T cell receptor beta chains below, sequenced in a study of response to subunit inactivated influenza vaccine. MiXCR was run by TCRdb on the RT-PCR reads, yielding one entry per CDR3 protein. The table lists roughly 760,000 distinct CDR3 sequences, 21% of them singletons. The sequencing used PBMCs from blood, collected about 5 days after vaccination. These receptors all stem from a man over 45 who received an inactivated influenza vaccine.

This clonotype occurred a few times. The V and J genes are TRBV5-1 and TRBJ2-7, with TRBD1 matching over 9 bases. V was pared by 3 bases and J by 6 bases, with 7 bases of the junction left unmatched. The CDR3 contains 14 residues. The germline V gene has CDR1 SGHRS and CDR2 YFSETQ. CDR3 amino acids: CASSSGTGTSEQYF. The CDR3 coding sequence is TGCGCCAGCAGCTCCGGGACAGGGACGTCCGAGCAGTACTTC.

The chain combines TRBV5-5 with TRBJ2-5; tentatively, D is TRBD1 (6 bases). In germline, CDR1 is SGHKS, CDR2 YYEKEE (reference sequence). The CDR3 consists of 14 residues. V lost 2 bases, J lost 0 bases, and 8 bases lay in between. CDR3 loop: CASSFRDNQETQYF. The CDR3 bases are TGTGCCAGCAGCTTCCGGGACAACCAAGAGACCCAGTACTTC.

The chain employs TRBV20-1 and TRBJ2-3, with 9 bases identical to TRBD2. With V trimmed by 6 bases and J by 1 base, 5 bases remained unmatched. CDR3 length equals 14 residues. Germline lookup yields CDR1 DFQATT and CDR2 SNEGSKA (reference sequence). The CDR3 DNA reads TGCAGTGCCCCCCGGACTAGCGGCACAGATACGCAGTATTTT. This gives the protein CSAPRTSGTDTQYF.

This clonotype appeared many times. The chain joins TRBV18 to TRBJ2-2; D unclear. Germline V lookup: CDR1 KGHSH, CDR2 LQKENI. V lost 1 base and J lost 2, with 11 bases in between. The CDR3 has 16 amino acids. The CDR3 loop is CASSPLRGPNTGELFF. The DNA of the CDR3 is TGTGCCAGCTCACCACTGCGAGGACCCAACACCGGGGAGCTGTTTTTT. Full variable domain (outside the CDR3, taken from reference TRBV18 and TRBJ2-2): NAGVMQNPRHLVRRRGQEARLRCSPMKGHSHVYWYRQLPEEGLKFMVYLQKENIIDESGMPKERFSAEFPKEGPSILRIQQVVRGDSAAYFCASSPLRGPNTGELFFGEGSRLTVL.

The CDR3 loop reads CSARKPAGTYEQYF. The CDR3 DNA sequence: TGCAGTGCTAGAAAGCCCGCGGGAACGTACGAGCAGTACTTC. V is TRBV20-1 and J is TRBJ2-7; possibly TRBD2 for D (6 bases). The germline gives CDR1 DFQATT, CDR2 SNEGSKA (reference sequence). V gave up 2 bases and J gave up 4 bases, with 15 bases separating them. CDR3 length: 14 amino acids.

This clonotype was seen a few times. This sequence joins TRBV4-3 and TRBJ1-1; the D is unclear. Germline CDR1 LGHNA, CDR2 YSLEER. CDR3 length equals 14 residues. Trimming removed 3 bases from V and 0 bases from J, with 8 bases in between. The CDR3 region is CASSQNHLNTEAFF. The DNA for the CDR3 is TGCGCCAGCAGCCAGAACCACTTGAACACTGAAGCTTTCTTT.

The chain uses TRBV13 and TRBJ2-7; D may correspond to TRBD1 or TRBD2 (5 bases each). V shed 5 bases and J shed 7 bases, with 18 bases lying between them. Germline V gene lookup returns CDR1 PRHDT and CDR2 FYEKMQ (reference sequence). CDR3 length equals 14 residues. CDR3 sequence (DNA): TGTGCCAGCAGCGGGGCCCAGGCTTGGGGGGAGCAGTACTTC. This sequence encodes CASSGAQAWGEQYF.

The chain has TRBV20-1 and TRBJ2-7; 8 nucleotides line up with TRBD2. The germline gives CDR1 DFQATT, CDR2 SNEGSKA (reference sequence). CDR3 length equals 14 residues. Losses at the gene ends were 3 bases for V and 2 bases for J; bases not matched to a gene: 6. The CDR3 spells CSARGAGVTYEQYF. The CDR3 DNA sequence: TGCAGTGCTAGGGGAGCGGGAGTGACCTACGAGCAGTACTTC.

This clonotype was observed a handful of times. CDR3 region: CASSLGGGAASTDTQYF. CDR3 sequence (DNA): TGTGCCAGCAGCTTAGGAGGCGGGGCCGCTAGCACAGATACGCAGTATTTT. The rearrangement joins TRBV7-9 to TRBJ2-3; D might be TRBD2 (6 bases). The CDR3 has 17 amino acids. Germline CDR1 and CDR2: SEHNR and FQNEAQ (reference sequence). Trimming took off 1 base at V and 0 bases at J, with 14 bases between the two ends.

This clonotype was seen a few times. This CDR3 reads CASSLSSGAGTGELFF. The CDR3 nucleotides are TGTGCCAGCAGTTTATCGTCAGGGGCTGGCACCGGGGAGCTGTTTTTT. This chain joins TRBV28 and TRBJ2-2, with TRBD1 as a possible D gene (6 bases). The CDR3 consists of 16 residues. V was trimmed by 1 base and J by 4 bases, leaving 13 bases between them. Germline assignment: CDR1 MDHEN and CDR2 SYDVKM.

V and J are TRBV5-4 and TRBJ2-2, with 10 bases aligning to TRBD2. The length of the CDR3 is 16 residues. Per the germline V gene, CDR1 is SGHNT and CDR2 is YYREEE (reference sequence). The J segment lost 7 bases and the V segment lost 3 bases, leaving 9 bases of the junction unmatched. CDR3: CASSSASGSGGGELFF. In DNA, the CDR3 is TGTGCCAGCAGCTCGGCTAGCGGGAGCGGTGGCGGGGAGCTGTTTTTT.

This clonotype has at least ten counts. J is TRBJ2-7 and V is TRBV4-2, with TRBD2 matching over 7 bases. CDR3 length equals 16 residues. Germline CDR1 is LGHNA and CDR2 is YNFKEQ. J was trimmed by 3 bases and V by 1 base; bases with no gene match: 9. Here the CDR3 reads CASSQVMASGDYEQYF. The CDR3 DNA sequence: TGTGCCAGCAGCCAAGTTATGGCTAGCGGAGACTACGAGCAGTACTTC.

This clonotype has only a few counts. The rearrangement links TRBV5-5 to TRBJ2-3; 7 nucleotides line up with TRBD1. Per germline, CDR1 SGHKS and CDR2 YYEKEE (reference sequence). The CDR3 is made up of 14 amino acids. V trimming: 1 base; J trimming: 4 bases; junction bases outside the gene matches: 3. The CDR3 is CASSLWDSPDTQYF. The CDR3 DNA reads TGTGCCAGCAGCTTGTGGGACAGCCCAGATACGCAGTATTTT. Drawing the rest from reference TRBV5-5 and TRBJ2-3, the complete variable domain is DAGVTQSPTHLIKTRGQQVTLRCSPISGHKSVSWYQQVLGQGPQFIFQYYEKEERGRGNFPDRFSARQFPNYSSELNVNALLLGDSALYLCASSLWDSPDTQYFGPGTRLTVL.

The table lists this clonotype with many counts. The chain links TRBV20-1 to TRBJ1-1, with a possible D match to TRBD1 (6 bases). Germline values: CDR1 DFQATT, CDR2 SNEGSKA (reference sequence). Trimming left V 5 bases short and J 2 bases short, with 12 bases between. The length of the CDR3 is 13 residues. CDR3 region: CSAVGQTNTEAFF. In nucleotides, the CDR3 is TGCAGTGCTGTCGGACAGACCAACACTGAAGCTTTCTTT.

The chain combines TRBV20-1 with TRBJ1-5, with 10 bases identical to TRBD1. Germline-derived CDR1 and CDR2 are DFQATT and SNEGSKA (reference sequence). The CDR3 spans 18 residues. The V gene end was trimmed by 3 bases and the J gene end by 6 bases; junction bases not matched to a gene: 17. The CDR3: CSASTGTGEPLTGQPQHF. As DNA, the CDR3 is TGCAGTGCTAGTACAGGGACAGGGGAGCCGCTAACGGGTCAGCCCCAGCATTTT.

Only a few counts were recorded for this clonotype. The chain combines TRBV7-2 with TRBJ2-1; D remains unclear. With 6 bases removed from V and 0 bases from J, the gap between germline ends came to 12 bases. The CDR3 is 15 residues long. The V gene's germline CDR1 is SGHTA and CDR2 FQGNSA. CDR3 nucleotides: TGTGCCAGCAGGCCCACAGCGTACTCCTACAATGAGCAGTTCTTC. This translates into CASRPTAYSYNEQFF.

The rearrangement uses TRBV4-2 and TRBJ1-1, with D hard to call. V gave up 2 bases and J gave up 8 bases, with 9 bases separating them. This CDR3 spans 12 amino acids. Germline-derived CDR1 and CDR2 are LGHNA and YNFKEQ. CDR3 in amino acids: CASSQSDGEAFF. Written as DNA, the CDR3 is TGTGCCAGCAGCCAAAGTGACGGCGAAGCTTTCTTT.

A few counts support this clonotype. This chain connects TRBV7-9 to TRBJ2-5; no reliable D call. Germline CDR1 and CDR2: SEHNR and FQNEAQ (reference sequence). V lost 1 base to trimming and J lost 3 bases, with 12 bases between them. The CDR3 totals 15 residues. CDR3 nucleotides: TGTGCCAGCAGCTTAGTGTTGCGGAACAAAGAGACCCAGTACTTC. It specifies CASSLVLRNKETQYF.

This clonotype has only a few counts. The chain joins TRBV20-1 to TRBJ2-1, with D possibly being TRBD1 (6 bases). Trimming cost V 2 bases and J 0 bases, with 11 bases left between them. Germline loops: CDR1 DFQATT, CDR2 SNEGSKA (reference sequence). This CDR3 has 15 amino acids. This CDR3 is CSARQGPYSYNEQFF. CDR3 sequence (DNA): TGCAGTGCTAGACAGGGGCCTTACTCCTACAATGAGCAGTTCTTC.

This chain uses TRBV2 with TRBJ2-1; 7 bases are shared with TRBD1. The CDR3 spans 13 residues. Germline V gives CDR1 SNHLY, CDR2 FYNNEI. V lost 6 bases to trimming and J lost 14 bases; unmatched junction nucleotides: 13. CDR3 loop: CASRSDRETREFF. CDR3 in DNA: TGTGCCAGCAGGTCCGACAGGGAAACGCGGGAGTTCTTC.

J is TRBJ1-6 and V is TRBV21-1. TRBV21-1 is deemed a pseudogene. CDR3 length: 8 amino acids. CDR3 in DNA: TGTGCCAGCAGCCGACTCCACTTT. Encoded protein: CASSRLHF.

This clonotype was observed many times. The chain is built from TRBV6-5 and TRBJ1-2; TRBD1 aligns across 9 bases. Germline-derived CDR1 and CDR2 are MNHEY and SVGAGI. This CDR3 has 16 amino acids. V lost 2 bases to trimming and J lost 0 bases; unmatched junction nucleotides: 4. CDR3: CASSYPGQGANYGYTF. The CDR3 DNA reads TGTGCCAGCAGTTACCCGGGACAGGGCGCTAACTATGGCTACACCTTC.